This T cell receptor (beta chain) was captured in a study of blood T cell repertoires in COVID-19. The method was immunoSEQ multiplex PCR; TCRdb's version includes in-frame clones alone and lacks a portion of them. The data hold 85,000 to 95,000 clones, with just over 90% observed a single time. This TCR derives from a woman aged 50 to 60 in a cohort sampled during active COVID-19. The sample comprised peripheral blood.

CDR3 in amino acids: CASSLPSVNTEAFF. As DNA, the CDR3 is TGCGCCAGCAGCTTACCCTCAGTGAACACTGAAGCTTTCTTT. The chain links TRBV5-1 to TRBJ1-1; D gene ambiguous. The CDR3 extends over 14 amino acids. Trimming pared 2 bases from V and 0 bases from J, leaving 8 bases between. The germline CDR1 and CDR2 sequences are SGHRS and YFSETQ. Full variable domain (rest looked up from reference TRBV5-1 and TRBJ1-1): KAGVTQTPRYLIKTRGQQVTLSCSPISGHRSVSWYQQTPGQGLQFLFEYFSETQRNKGNFPGRFSGRQFSNSRSEMNVSTLELGDSALYLCASSLPSVNTEAFFGQGTRLTVV.